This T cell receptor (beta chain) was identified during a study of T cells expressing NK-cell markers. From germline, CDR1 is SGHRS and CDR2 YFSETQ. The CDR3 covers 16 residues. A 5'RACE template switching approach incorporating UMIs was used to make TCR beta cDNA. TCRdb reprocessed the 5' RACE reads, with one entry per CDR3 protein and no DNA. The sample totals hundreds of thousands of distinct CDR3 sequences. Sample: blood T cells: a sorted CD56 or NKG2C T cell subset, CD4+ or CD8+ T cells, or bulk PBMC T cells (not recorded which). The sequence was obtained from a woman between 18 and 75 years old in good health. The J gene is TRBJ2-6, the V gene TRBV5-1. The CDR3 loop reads CASSRIDSSGANVLTF.